Presented here are 28 T cell receptor beta chains from one specimen sequenced in a study of naive and memory T cell subsets. Both TRBC1 and TRBC2 were covered by a beta constant-region primer of two equimolar oligonucleotides. Nested alpha and beta constant-region primers with the SP2 primer drove four PCR rounds on ligated cDNA. TCRdb processed the UMI-ligation and nested PCR reads anew with MiXCR; each CDR3 protein has one entry. The sample has about 120,000 distinct CDR3 sequences; 36% are singletons. Input material: central memory CD4+ T cells from blood. The receptor set was obtained from a human donor in good health.

The V and J genes are TRBV7-2 and TRBJ1-1; no reliable D call. Trimming left V 4 bases short and J 3 bases short, with 3 bases between. Germline CDR1 SGHTA, CDR2 FQGNSA. This CDR3 has 11 residues. CDR3 in DNA: TGTGCCAGCAGCTACCACACTGAAGCTTTCTTT. Its translation is CASSYHTEAFF. Looking up the rest from reference TRBV7-2 and TRBJ1-1 gives the full variable domain: GAGVSQSPSNKVTEKGKDVELRCDPISGHTALYWYRQSLGQGLEFLIYFQGNSAPDKSGLPSDRFSAERTGGSVSTLTIQRTQQEDSAVYLCASSYHTEAFFGQGTRLTVV.

V gene TRBV12-3 or TRBV12-4 combines with J gene TRBJ1-5; tentative D call: TRBD1 (5 bases). V lost 1 base to trimming and J lost 3 bases, with 7 bases between them. CDR3 length: 14 amino acids. As DNA, the CDR3 is TGTGCCAGCAGTTTAGGGGGCCACAATCAGCCCCAGCATTTT. This codes for CASSLGGHNQPQHF.

The chain uses TRBV5-5 and TRBJ1-6, with D hard to call. Between the trimmed V and J ends, which lost 8 bases and 4 bases, there was a span of 10 bases. Germline CDR1 and CDR2: SGHKS and YYEKEE (reference sequence). The CDR3 is made up of 13 amino acids. CDR3 protein: CASEMEYNSPLHF. The CDR3 DNA follows: TGTGCCAGTGAAATGGAGTATAATTCACCCCTCCACTTT. Using reference TRBV5-5 and TRBJ1-6 for the parts outside the CDR3, the full variable domain is DAGVTQSPTHLIKTRGQQVTLRCSPISGHKSVSWYQQVLGQGPQFIFQYYEKEERGRGNFPDRFSARQFPNYSSELNVNALLLGDSALYLCASEMEYNSPLHFGNGTRLTVT.

V usage is TRBV7-9 and J usage is TRBJ1-5, with 10 bases aligning to TRBD1. There are 17 residues in the CDR3. CDR1 SEHNR and CDR2 FQNEAQ come from the germline V gene (reference sequence). Trimming removed 0 bases from V and 5 bases from J; junction bases left unmatched: 7. This chain's CDR3 is CASSLARGTGADQPQHF. In nucleotides, the CDR3 is TGTGCCAGCAGCTTAGCACGGGGGACAGGGGCCGATCAGCCCCAGCATTTT.

This clonotype was recorded a few times. This chain links TRBV7-2 with TRBJ2-7, with 9 bases fitting TRBD2. V dropped 5 bases and J dropped 2; count of bases not matched to a gene: 10. This CDR3 spans 16 amino acids. Germline CDR1 reads SGHTA; CDR2 reads FQGNSA. CDR3 loop: CASSPGGRAVTYEQYF. The CDR3 bases are TGTGCCAGCAGCCCTGGCGGGAGGGCCGTAACCTACGAGCAGTACTTC.

The chain joins TRBV12-3 or TRBV12-4 to TRBJ1-1; the D gene is possibly TRBD1 (5 bases). This CDR3 region has 13 residues. Trimming left V 3 bases short and J 5 bases short, with 10 bases between. CDR3 protein: CASSFGAKTEAFF. DNA for the CDR3: TGTGCCAGCAGTTTTGGGGCTAAGACTGAAGCTTTCTTT.

The chain carries TRBV5-5 and TRBJ2-3; weak D call: TRBD2 (7 bases). Trimming took 0 bases from V and 4 from J, leaving 15 bases between them. Germline V gene lookup returns CDR1 SGHKS and CDR2 YYEKEE (reference sequence). The CDR3 has 16 residues. CDR3 residues: CASSLAARGAADTQYF. In DNA, the CDR3 is TGTGCCAGCAGCTTGGCCGCTCGGGGGGCCGCAGATACGCAGTATTTT.

This sequence joins TRBV4-1 and TRBJ1-2; 7 bases fit TRBD1. Germline CDR1 reads MGHRA; CDR2 reads YSYEKL. V shed 2 bases, J shed 5 bases, and the junction held 11 bases outside the gene matches. The CDR3 runs 16 residues. The CDR3 bases are TGCGCCAGCAGCCAACCGCTCCAGGGGGTGCGGTATGGCTACACCTTC. Its protein product is CASSQPLQGVRYGYTF.

V and J are TRBV6-2 or TRBV6-3 and TRBJ1-1, with 10 bases that match TRBD1. Germline V gene lookup returns CDR1 MNHEY and CDR2 SVGEGT. Trimming removed 1 base from V and 4 bases from J; junction bases left unmatched: 6. This CDR3 is 16 amino acids long. The CDR3 region has the DNA TGTGCCAGCAGTTACTGGACCGGACAGGGGGTCACTGAAGCTTTCTTT. Translating it yields CASSYWTGQGVTEAFF.

The chain has TRBV4-3 and TRBJ2-3; D not resolved. Germline V gene sequence: CDR1 LGHNA, CDR2 YSLEER. V shed 0 bases and J shed 2 bases, with 6 bases lying between them. This CDR3 spans 14 amino acids. CDR3 sequence (DNA): TGCGCCAGCAGCCAAGAAGTGATCACAGATACGCAGTATTTT. Its translation is CASSQEVITDTQYF.

This clonotype was recorded many times. The chain combines TRBV29-1 with TRBJ2-3; D is undetermined. The CDR3 consists of 11 residues. V was clipped by 3 bases and J by 2 bases, with 3 bases between them. Germline V gene lookup returns CDR1 SQVTM and CDR2 ANQGSEA. The CDR3 loop is CSVDLTDTQYF. The CDR3 DNA reads TGCAGCGTTGACCTCACAGATACGCAGTATTTT.

The rearrangement uses TRBV7-7 and TRBJ2-2; 7 positions match TRBD1. V shed 5 bases and J 4 bases; nucleotides not matched to a gene: 7. CDR3 length: 15 amino acids. Germline CDR1 and CDR2: SSHAT and FNYEAQ (reference sequence). CDR3 bases: TGTGCCAGCAGCCCCGACAGGGAATTCACCGGGGAGCTGTTTTTT. Amino acid sequence: CASSPDREFTGELFF.

The chain carries TRBV7-2 and TRBJ1-6; TRBD1 might be the D (6 bases). This CDR3 contains 16 residues. The V end was cut by 5 bases, the J end by 3 bases, with 14 bases between. From germline, CDR1 is SGHTA and CDR2 FQGNSA. CDR3 coding DNA: TGTGCCAGCAGCCTCCCTCAGACAGGCTATAATTCACCCCTCCACTTT. Its translation: CASSLPQTGYNSPLHF. Based on the CDR3 plus reference TRBV7-2 and TRBJ1-6, the full variable domain is GAGVSQSPSNKVTEKGKDVELRCDPISGHTALYWYRQSLGQGLEFLIYFQGNSAPDKSGLPSDRFSAERTGGSVSTLTIQRTQQEDSAVYLCASSLPQTGYNSPLHFGNGTRLTVT.

The chain uses TRBV14 and TRBJ2-1; 10 nucleotides match TRBD2. Germline loops: CDR1 SGHDN, CDR2 FVKESK. This CDR3 region has 15 residues. V shed 2 bases and J 9 bases; nucleotides not matched to a gene: 7. The CDR3 is CASSQLAGENGEQFF. CDR3 DNA: TGTGCCAGCAGCCAACTAGCGGGAGAAAACGGTGAGCAGTTCTTC.

This chain uses TRBV9 with TRBJ1-1; no clear D gene. Between the trimmed V and J ends, which lost 0 bases and 2 bases, there was a span of 11 bases. This CDR3 contains 15 residues. CDR1 is SGDLS and CDR2 is YYNGEE in the germline V gene. Here the CDR3 reads CASSVGSLGNTEAFF. The CDR3 coding sequence is TGTGCCAGCAGCGTAGGATCTTTGGGCAACACTGAAGCTTTCTTT.

There are a few counts of this clonotype. The chain uses TRBV6-5 and TRBJ1-1; no firm D call. CDR3 length: 14 amino acids. From germline, CDR1 is MNHEY and CDR2 SVGAGI. V lost 5 bases and J lost 6, with 16 bases in between. This chain's CDR3 is CASSPPTKVAEAFF. CDR3 nucleotides: TGTGCCAGCAGTCCTCCTACTAAGGTCGCTGAAGCTTTCTTT.

This clonotype was seen a few times. Germline is not matched at one junction end, which may reflect a read error. The chain joins TRBV7-3 to TRBJ1-6, with 7 nucleotides matching TRBD1. Germline V gene lookup returns CDR1 SGHTA and CDR2 FQGTGA. The CDR3 is 16 residues long. CDR3: CASSLTGTAYNSPLHF. CDR3 nucleotide sequence: TGTGCCAGCAGCCTAACCGGGACAGCATATAATTCACCCCTCCACTTT.

Points on this clonotype: Germline and junction disagree at one end, which may indicate a read error. CDR3 bases: TGCAGTGTTAGAGATCGGCTAGGGTACGAGCAGTACTTC. Translating gives CSVRDRLGYEQYF. This rearrangement joins TRBV20-1 to TRBJ2-7; D unclear. Germline V gene data show CDR1 as DFQATT and CDR2 as SNEGSKA (reference sequence). CDR3 length: 13 amino acids.

Only a few counts were recorded for this clonotype. This sequence joins TRBV11-2 and TRBJ2-1; tentatively, D is TRBD1 or TRBD2 (5 bases each). The CDR3 sequence is 15 residues long. Germline CDR1 and CDR2: SGHAT and FQNNGV. The V gene lost 7 bases and the J gene lost 4 bases, with 17 bases spanning the gap. CDR3 loop: CASTRGASQYNEQFF. The CDR3 nucleotides read TGTGCCAGCACGCGAGGGGCTAGCCAGTACAATGAGCAGTTCTTC.

This clonotype was found a few times. This sequence joins TRBV19 and TRBJ2-7; TRBD2 agrees at 7 bases. V shed 3 bases, J shed 0 bases, and the junction held 8 bases outside the gene matches. Germline CDR1 LNHDA, CDR2 SQIVND (reference sequence). The CDR3 covers 16 residues. This chain's CDR3 is CASSISSGRTSYEQYF. DNA of the CDR3: TGTGCCAGTAGTATCTCTTCCGGGAGGACCTCCTACGAGCAGTACTTC.

In its sample, this clonotype was seen a few times. The genes are TRBV24-1 and TRBJ2-1; a weak D match, TRBD2 (6 bases). Germline assignment: CDR1 KGHDR and CDR2 SFDVKD. There are 13 residues in the CDR3. V was cut by 9 bases and J by 8 bases, with 16 bases left in between. The CDR3 DNA reads TGTGCCACCGGGAAGTCCGGGGAGGATGAGCAGTTCTTC. Protein: CATGKSGEDEQFF.

The chain joins TRBV28 to TRBJ2-3; D remains unclear. V was shortened by 7 bases and J by 4 bases, with 9 bases between the two germline ends. The CDR3 consists of 12 residues. Germline loops: CDR1 MDHEN, CDR2 SYDVKM. The CDR3 bases are TGTGCCAGCAAGACTCCCCCAGATACGCAGTATTTT. It yields the protein CASKTPPDTQYF.

The sample holds a few counts of this clonotype. The chain employs TRBV30 and TRBJ1-2, with a weak D call TRBD1 (5 bases). Looked up from germline, CDR1 is GTSNPN and CDR2 is SVGIG (reference sequence). Trimming removed 1 base from V and 6 bases from J, with 12 bases in between. CDR3 length: 13 amino acids. The CDR3 is CAWSAPAGDGYTF. The CDR3 DNA is TGTGCCTGGAGTGCCCCCGCGGGGGATGGCTACACCTTC.

The chain combines TRBV6-5 with TRBJ2-7; D not resolved. V was cut by 8 bases and J by 1 base, with 18 bases left in between. This CDR3 is built from 15 residues. Germline CDR1 reads MNHEY; CDR2 reads SVGAGI. The CDR3 protein is CASARQGKGSYEQYF. CDR3 coding DNA: TGTGCCAGCGCCCGGCAAGGGAAGGGATCCTACGAGCAGTACTTC.

This clonotype has a handful of counts. The chain uses TRBV10-3 and TRBJ2-7; TRBD1 aligns across 9 bases. The CDR3 has 15 amino acids. After removal of 6 bases from V and 5 bases from J, the junction contained 11 bases not matched to a gene. Germline V lookup: CDR1 ENHRY, CDR2 SYGVKD. The CDR3 region has the DNA TGTGCCATCAGGCATACCGGGACAGGGAACGACGAGCAGTACTTC. It specifies CAIRHTGTGNDEQYF.

The chain recombines TRBV6-5 with TRBJ2-3; D possibly corresponds to TRBD2 (6 bases). Trimming removed 8 bases from V and 0 bases from J, with 12 bases in between. In germline, CDR1 is MNHEY, CDR2 SVGAGI. The CDR3 is 14 amino acids. The CDR3 loop reads CASGGRLSTDTQYF. Written as DNA, the CDR3 is TGTGCCAGCGGAGGGAGGCTTAGCACAGATACGCAGTATTTT.

Here the CDR3 DNA reads TGTGCCAGCAGTTTAATGGGAGGGGTTGGCTACGAGCAGTACTTC. Protein: CASSLMGGVGYEQYF. The chain combines TRBV12-3 or TRBV12-4 with TRBJ2-7; 7 nucleotides match TRBD2. The CDR3 length is 15 residues. With 2 bases clipped from V and 3 bases from J, the junction kept 7 bases outside the gene matches.

In this sample, this clonotype turned up a few times. The gene calls are TRBV30 and TRBJ2-1; 7 positions match TRBD2. CDR3 length: 13 amino acids. Germline CDR1 is GTSNPN and CDR2 is SVGIG (reference sequence). V was pared by 5 bases and J by 7 bases, with 8 bases of the junction left unmatched. CDR3 DNA: TGTGCCTGGTCCGCCGGGACTATGAATGAGCAGTTCTTC. Its protein is CAWSAGTMNEQFF.